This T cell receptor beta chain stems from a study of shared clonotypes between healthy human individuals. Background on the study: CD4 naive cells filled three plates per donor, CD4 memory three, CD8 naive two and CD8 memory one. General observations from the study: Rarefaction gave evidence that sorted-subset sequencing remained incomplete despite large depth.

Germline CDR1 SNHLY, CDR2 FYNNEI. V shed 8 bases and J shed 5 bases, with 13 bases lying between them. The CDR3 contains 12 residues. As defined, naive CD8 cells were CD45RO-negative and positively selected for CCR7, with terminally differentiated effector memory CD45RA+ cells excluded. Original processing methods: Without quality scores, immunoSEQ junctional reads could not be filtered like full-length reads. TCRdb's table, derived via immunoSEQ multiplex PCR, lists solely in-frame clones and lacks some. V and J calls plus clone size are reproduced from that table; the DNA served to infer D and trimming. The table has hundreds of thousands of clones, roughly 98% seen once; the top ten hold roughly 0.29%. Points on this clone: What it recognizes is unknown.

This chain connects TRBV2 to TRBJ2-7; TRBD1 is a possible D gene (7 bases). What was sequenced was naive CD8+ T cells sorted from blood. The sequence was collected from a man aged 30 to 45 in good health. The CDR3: CASLGGGDEQYF. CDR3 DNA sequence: TGTGCCAGCTTAGGAGGGGGCGACGAGCAGTACTTC.